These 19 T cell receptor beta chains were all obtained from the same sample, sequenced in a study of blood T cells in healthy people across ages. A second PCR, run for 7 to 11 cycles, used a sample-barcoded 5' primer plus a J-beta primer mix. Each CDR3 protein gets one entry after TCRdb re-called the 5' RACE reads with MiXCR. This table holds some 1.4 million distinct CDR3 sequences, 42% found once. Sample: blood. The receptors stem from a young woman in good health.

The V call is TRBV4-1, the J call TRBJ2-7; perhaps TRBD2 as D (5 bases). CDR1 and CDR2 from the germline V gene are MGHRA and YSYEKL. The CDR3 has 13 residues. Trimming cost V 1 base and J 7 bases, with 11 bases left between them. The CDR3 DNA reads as TGCGCCAGCAGCCAAGTCTATCGGGATGAGCAGTACTTC. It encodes CASSQVYRDEQYF.

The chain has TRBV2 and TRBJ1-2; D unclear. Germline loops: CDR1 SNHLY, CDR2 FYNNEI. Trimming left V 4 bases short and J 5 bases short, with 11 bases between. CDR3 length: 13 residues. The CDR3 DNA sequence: TGTGCCAGCAGTGTGACTGGGGAGTATGGCTACACCTTC. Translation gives CASSVTGEYGYTF.

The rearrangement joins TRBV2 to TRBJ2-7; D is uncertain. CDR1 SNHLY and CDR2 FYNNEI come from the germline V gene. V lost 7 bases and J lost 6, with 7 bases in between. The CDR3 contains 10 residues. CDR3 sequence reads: CASKLSEQYF. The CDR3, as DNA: TGTGCCAGCAAACTCTCCGAGCAGTACTTC.

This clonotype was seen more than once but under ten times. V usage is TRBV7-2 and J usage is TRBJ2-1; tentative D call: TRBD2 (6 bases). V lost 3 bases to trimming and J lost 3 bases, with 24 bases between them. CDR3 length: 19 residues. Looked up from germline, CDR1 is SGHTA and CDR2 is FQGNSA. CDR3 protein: CASSFRPQGGDFYYNEQFF. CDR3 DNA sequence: TGTGCCAGCAGCTTTAGGCCCCAGGGCGGGGACTTTTACTACAATGAGCAGTTCTTC. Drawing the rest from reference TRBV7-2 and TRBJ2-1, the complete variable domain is GAGVSQSPSNKVTEKGKDVELRCDPISGHTALYWYRQSLGQGLEFLIYFQGNSAPDKSGLPSDRFSAERTGGSVSTLTIQRTQQEDSAVYLCASSFRPQGGDFYYNEQFFGPGTRLTVL.

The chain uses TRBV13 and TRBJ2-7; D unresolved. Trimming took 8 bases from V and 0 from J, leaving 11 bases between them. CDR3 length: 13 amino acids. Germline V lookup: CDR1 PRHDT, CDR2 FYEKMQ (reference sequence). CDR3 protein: CASQTETSYEQYF. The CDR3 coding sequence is TGTGCCAGCCAGACCGAGACCTCCTACGAGCAGTACTTC.

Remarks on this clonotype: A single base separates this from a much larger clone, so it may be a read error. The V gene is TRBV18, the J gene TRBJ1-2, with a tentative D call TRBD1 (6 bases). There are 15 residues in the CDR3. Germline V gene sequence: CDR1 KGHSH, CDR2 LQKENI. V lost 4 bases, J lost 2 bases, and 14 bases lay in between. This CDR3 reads CASSLKFGQNYGYTF. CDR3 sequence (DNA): TGTGCCAGCTCACTCAAATTCGGACAGAACTATGGCTACACCTTC.

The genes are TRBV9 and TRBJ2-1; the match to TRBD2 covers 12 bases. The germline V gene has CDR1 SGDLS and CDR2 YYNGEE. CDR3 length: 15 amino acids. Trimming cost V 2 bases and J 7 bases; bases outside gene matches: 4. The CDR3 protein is CASSVTSGRTNEQFF. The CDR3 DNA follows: TGTGCCAGCAGCGTTACTAGCGGGAGGACAAATGAGCAGTTCTTC.

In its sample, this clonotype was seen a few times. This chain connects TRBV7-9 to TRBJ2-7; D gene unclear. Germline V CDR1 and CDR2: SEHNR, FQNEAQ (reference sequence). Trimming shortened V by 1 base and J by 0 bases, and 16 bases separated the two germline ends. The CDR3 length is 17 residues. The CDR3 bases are TGTGCCAGCAGCTTAGTACTCCACTTAACGAGCTCCTACGAGCAGTACTTC. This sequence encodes CASSLVLHLTSSYEQYF.

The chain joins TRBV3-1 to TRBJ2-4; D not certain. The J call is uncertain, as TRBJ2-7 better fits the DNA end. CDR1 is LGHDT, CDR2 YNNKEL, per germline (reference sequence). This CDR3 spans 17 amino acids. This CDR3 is CASSHWAPGDSSYEQYF. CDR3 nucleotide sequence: TGTGCCAGCAGCCATTGGGCCCCAGGTGATAGCTCCTACGAGCAGTACTTC.

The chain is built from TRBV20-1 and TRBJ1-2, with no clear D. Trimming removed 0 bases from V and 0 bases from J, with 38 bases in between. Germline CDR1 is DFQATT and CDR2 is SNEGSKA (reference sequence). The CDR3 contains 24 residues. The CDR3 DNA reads TGCAGTGCTAGAGATCGTTCGAGATCATCTTCCCCTCAAGGCCAAACTGATCCTAACTATGGCTACACCTTC. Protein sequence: CSARDRSRSSSPQGQTDPNYGYTF.

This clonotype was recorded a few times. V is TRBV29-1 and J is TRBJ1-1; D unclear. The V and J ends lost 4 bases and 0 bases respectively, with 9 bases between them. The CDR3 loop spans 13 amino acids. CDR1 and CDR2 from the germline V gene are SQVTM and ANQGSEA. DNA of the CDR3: TGCAGCGTTGTTCGAATGCTGAACACTGAAGCTTTCTTT. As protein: CSVVRMLNTEAFF.

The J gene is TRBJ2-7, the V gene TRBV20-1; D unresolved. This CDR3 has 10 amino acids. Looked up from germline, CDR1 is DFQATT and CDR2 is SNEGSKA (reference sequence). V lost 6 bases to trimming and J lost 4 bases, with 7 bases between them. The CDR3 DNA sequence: TGCAGTGCCCCCTTATACGAGCAGTACTTC. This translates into CSAPLYEQYF.

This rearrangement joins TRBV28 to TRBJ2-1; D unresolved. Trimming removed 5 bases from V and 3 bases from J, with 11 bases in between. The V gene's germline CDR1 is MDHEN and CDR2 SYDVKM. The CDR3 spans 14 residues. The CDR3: CASSQATDYNEQFF. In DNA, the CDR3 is TGTGCCAGCAGTCAGGCCACCGACTACAATGAGCAGTTCTTC. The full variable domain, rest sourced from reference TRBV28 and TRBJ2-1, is DVKVTQSSRYLVKRTGEKVFLECVQDMDHENMFWYRQDPGLGLRLIYFSYDVKMKEKGDIPEGYSVSREKKERFSLILESASTNQTSMYLCASSQATDYNEQFFGPGTRLTVL.

This chain's CDR3 is CASRGGSPPDTQYF. The DNA of the CDR3 is TGTGCCAGCAGAGGCGGGAGTCCCCCAGATACGCAGTATTTT. The rearrangement links TRBV6-1 to TRBJ2-3; 7 bases agree with TRBD2. The germline gives CDR1 MNHNS, CDR2 SASEGT. J gave up 4 bases and V 6 bases, and 7 bases lay outside the gene matches. The CDR3 is 14 residues long.

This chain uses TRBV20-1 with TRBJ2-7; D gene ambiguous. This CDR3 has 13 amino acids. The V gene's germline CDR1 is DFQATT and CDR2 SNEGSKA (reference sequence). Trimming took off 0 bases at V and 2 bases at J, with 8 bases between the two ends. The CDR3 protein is CSARDPRPYEQYF. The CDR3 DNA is TGCAGTGCTAGAGATCCTAGGCCCTACGAGCAGTACTTC.

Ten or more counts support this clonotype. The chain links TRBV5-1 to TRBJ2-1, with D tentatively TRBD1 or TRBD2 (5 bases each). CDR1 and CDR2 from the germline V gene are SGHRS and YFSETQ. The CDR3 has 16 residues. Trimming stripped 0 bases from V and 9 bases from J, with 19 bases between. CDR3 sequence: CASSLGAGTVRGEQFF. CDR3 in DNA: TGCGCCAGCAGCTTGGGAGCAGGGACGGTCCGTGGTGAGCAGTTCTTC.

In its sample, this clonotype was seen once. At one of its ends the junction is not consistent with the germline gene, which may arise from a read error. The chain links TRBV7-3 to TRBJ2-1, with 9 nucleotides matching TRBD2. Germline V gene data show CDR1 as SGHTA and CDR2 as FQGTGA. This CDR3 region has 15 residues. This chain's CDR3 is CAGRDAGLAGETQFF. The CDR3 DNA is TGTGCCGGCAGGGATGCGGGACTAGCAGGGGAGACCCAGTTCTTC.

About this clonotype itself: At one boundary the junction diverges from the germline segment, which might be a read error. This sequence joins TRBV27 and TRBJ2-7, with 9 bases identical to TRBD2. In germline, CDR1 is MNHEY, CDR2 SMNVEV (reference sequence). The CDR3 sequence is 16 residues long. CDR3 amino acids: CASSLSAGTSPYEQYF. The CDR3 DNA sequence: TGTGCCAGCAGTCTATCCGCCGGGACTAGCCCCTACGAGCAGTACTTC.

The CDR3 sequence: CASSLVGSGSRSSRTGELFF. The CDR3 nucleotides read TGTGCCAGCAGCTTGGTTGGCAGCGGGAGTCGCTCATCAAGAACCGGGGAGCTGTTTTTT. The genes are TRBV5-5 and TRBJ2-2, with 8 bases fitting TRBD2. The J segment lost 5 bases and the V segment lost 0 bases, leaving 18 bases of the junction unmatched. Germline CDR1 reads SGHKS; CDR2 reads YYEKEE (reference sequence). The CDR3 loop spans 20 amino acids.